This T cell receptor beta chain comes out of a study of blood T cells in healthy people across ages. General study results and limits: Among T cells, TCR beta diversity per million cells dropped roughly linearly as age rose.

Germline V gene data show CDR1 as MNHNS and CDR2 as SASEGT. Trimming shortened V by 0 bases and J by 7 bases, and 13 bases separated the two germline ends. The CDR3 contains 15 residues. Primers used in a second PCR of roughly 7 to 12 cycles were a sample-barcoded 5' primer and a J-beta primer mix. Each TCR beta cDNA got a 12-nucleotide random molecular identifier. One entry per CDR3 protein results from TCRdb running MiXCR on the 5' RACE reads. The profile shows hundreds of thousands of distinct CDR3 sequences, 20% to 25% of them singletons. This clonotype was found many times. What it binds is unknown.

Sequencing was performed on blood. V and J are TRBV6-1 and TRBJ2-4, with D possibly matching TRBD2 (5 bases). The source of this sequence is a man aged 70-80 years in good health. The CDR3 coding sequence is TGTGCCAGCAGTGAAGCGCCGGGAATCGGGAACATTCAGTACTTC. It specifies CASSEAPGIGNIQYF.